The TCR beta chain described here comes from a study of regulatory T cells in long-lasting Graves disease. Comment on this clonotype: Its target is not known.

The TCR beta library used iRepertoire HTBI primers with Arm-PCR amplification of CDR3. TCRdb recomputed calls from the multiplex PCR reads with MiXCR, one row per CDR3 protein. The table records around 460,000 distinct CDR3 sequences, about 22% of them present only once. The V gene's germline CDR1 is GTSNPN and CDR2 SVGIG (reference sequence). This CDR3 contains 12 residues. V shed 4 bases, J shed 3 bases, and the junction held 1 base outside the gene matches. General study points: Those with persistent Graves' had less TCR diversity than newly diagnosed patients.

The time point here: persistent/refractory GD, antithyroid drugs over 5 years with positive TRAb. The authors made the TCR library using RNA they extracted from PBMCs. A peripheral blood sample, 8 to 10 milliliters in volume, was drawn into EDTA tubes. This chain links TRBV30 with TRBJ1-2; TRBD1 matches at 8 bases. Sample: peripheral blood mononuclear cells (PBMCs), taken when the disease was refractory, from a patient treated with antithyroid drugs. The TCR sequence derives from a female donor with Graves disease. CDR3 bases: TGTGCCTGGACGGACAGGGACTATGGCTACACCTTC. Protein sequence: CAWTDRDYGYTF.